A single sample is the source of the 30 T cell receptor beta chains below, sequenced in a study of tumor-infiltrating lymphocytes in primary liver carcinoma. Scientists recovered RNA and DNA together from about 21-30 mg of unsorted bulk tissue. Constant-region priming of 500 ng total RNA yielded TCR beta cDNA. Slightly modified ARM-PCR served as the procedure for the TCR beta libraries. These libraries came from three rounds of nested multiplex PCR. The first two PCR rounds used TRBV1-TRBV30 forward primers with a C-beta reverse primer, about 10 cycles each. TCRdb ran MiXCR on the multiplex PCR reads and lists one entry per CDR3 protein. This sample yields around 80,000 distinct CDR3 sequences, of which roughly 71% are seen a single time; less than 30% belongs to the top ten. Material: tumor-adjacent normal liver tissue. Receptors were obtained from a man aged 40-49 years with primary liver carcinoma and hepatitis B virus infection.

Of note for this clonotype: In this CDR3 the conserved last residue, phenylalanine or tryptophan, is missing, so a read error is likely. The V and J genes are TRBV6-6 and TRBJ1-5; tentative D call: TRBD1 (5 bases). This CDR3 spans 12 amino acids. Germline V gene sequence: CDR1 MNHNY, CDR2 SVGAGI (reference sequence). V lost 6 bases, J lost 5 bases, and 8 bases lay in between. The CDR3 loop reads CASRTGDQPQHI. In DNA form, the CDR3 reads TGTGCCAGCAGAACAGGAGATCAGCCCCAGCATATT.

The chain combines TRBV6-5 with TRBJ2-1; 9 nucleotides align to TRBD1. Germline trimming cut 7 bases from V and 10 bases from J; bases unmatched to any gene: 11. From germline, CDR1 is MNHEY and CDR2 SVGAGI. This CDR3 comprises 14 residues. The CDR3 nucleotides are TGTGCCAGCACCAACCCGGGACAGGGTGACGAGCAGTTCTTC. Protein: CASTNPGQGDEQFF.

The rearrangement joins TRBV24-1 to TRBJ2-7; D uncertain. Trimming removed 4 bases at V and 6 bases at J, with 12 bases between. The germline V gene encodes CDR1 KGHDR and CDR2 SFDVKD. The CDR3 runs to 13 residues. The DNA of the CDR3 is TGTGCCACCAGTGACCACGCAGTAGGCGAGCAGTACTTC. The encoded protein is CATSDHAVGEQYF.

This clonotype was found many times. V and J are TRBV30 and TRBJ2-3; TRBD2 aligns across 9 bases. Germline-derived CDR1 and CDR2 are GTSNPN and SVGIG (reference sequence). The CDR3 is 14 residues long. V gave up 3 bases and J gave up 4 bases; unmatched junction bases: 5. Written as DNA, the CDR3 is TGTGCCTGGAGCTGGGCGGGGGGGGCAGATACGCAGTATTTT. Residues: CAWSWAGGADTQYF.

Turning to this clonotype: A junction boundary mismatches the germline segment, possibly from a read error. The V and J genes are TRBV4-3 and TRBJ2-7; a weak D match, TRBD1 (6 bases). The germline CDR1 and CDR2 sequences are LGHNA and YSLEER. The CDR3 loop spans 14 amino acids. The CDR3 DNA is TGCGCCTGCAGCCCCGAGGACAGCACCTACGAGCAGTACTTC. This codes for CACSPEDSTYEQYF.

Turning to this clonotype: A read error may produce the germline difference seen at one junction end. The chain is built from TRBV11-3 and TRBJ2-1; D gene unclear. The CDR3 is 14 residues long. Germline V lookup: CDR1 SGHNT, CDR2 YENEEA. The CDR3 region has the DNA TGTGCTAGCAGCTTAAGCGTCTCGAACAATGAGCAGTTCTTC. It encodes CASSLSVSNNEQFF.

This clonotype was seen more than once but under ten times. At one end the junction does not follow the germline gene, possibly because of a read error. CDR3 DNA sequence: TGCAGCGTTGGGCGCCAGTTAGTCTACAATGAGCAGTTTTTC. Encoded protein: CSVGRQLVYNEQFF. The V and J genes are TRBV29-1 and TRBJ2-1; no firm D call. The CDR3 loop spans 14 amino acids. The germline CDR1 and CDR2 sequences are SQVTM and ANQGSEA.

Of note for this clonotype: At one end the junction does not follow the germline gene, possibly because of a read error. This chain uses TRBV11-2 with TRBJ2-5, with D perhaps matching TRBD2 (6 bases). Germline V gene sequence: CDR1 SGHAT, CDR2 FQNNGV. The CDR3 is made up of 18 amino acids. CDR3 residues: CASSLGRLALGKKETQYF. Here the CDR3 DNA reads TGTGCCAGCAGTTTAGGGAGGCTAGCCCTGGGAAAAAAGGAGACCCAGTACTTC.

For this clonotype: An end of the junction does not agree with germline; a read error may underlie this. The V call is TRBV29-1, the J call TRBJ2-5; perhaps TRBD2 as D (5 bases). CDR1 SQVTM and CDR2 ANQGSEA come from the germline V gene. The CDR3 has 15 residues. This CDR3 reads CSIESTAGRSETQYF. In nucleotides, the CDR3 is TGCAGCATTGAATCCACGGCGGGTAGATCGGAGACCCAGTACTTC. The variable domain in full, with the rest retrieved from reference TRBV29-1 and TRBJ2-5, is SAVISQKPSRDICQRGTSLTIQCQVDSQVTMMFWYRQQPGQSLTLIATANQGSEATYESGFVIDKFPISRPNLTFSTLTVSNMSPEDSSIYLCSIESTAGRSETQYFGPGTRLLVL.

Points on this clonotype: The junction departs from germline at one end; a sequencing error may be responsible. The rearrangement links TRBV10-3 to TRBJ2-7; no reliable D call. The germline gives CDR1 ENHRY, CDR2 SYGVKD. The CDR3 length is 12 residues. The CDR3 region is CTISEVGQEQYF. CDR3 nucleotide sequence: TGTACCATCAGTGAAGTAGGGCAAGAGCAGTACTTC.

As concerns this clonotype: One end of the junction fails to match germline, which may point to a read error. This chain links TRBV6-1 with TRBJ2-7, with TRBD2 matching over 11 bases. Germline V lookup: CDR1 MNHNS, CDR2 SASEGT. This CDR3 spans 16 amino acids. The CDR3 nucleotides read TGTGCCAGCATTGGGGGACTAGCGGACAGCTCCTACGAGCAGTATTTC. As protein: CASIGGLADSSYEQYF.

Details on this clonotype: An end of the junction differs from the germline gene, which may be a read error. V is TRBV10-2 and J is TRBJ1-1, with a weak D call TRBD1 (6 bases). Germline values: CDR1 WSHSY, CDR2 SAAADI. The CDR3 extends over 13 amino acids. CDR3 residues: CASSRGENLEAFF. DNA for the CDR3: TGTGCCAGCAGTAGGGGGGAGAACCTTGAAGCTTTCTTT.

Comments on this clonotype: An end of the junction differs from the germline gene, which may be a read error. The DNA of the CDR3 is TGTGCCAGCAGTTCAGGGAGAGTCTATGGCTACAACTTC. Protein: CASSSGRVYGYNF. The V gene is TRBV12-3 or TRBV12-4, the J gene TRBJ1-2; possibly TRBD1 for D (5 bases). The CDR3 length is 13 residues.

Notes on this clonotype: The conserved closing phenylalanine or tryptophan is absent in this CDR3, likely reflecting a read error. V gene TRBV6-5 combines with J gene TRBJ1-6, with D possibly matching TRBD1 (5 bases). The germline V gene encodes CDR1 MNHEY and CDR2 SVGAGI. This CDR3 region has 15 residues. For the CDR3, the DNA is TGTGCCGGCAGTTACGCCGGGGGGTCTAATTCACCCCTCCACTTA. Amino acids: CAGSYAGGSNSPLHL.

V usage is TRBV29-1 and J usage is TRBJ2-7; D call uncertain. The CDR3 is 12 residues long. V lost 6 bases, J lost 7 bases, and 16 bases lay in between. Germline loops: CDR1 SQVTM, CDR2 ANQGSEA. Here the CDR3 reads CSVWDDTMEQYF. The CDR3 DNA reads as TGCAGCGTATGGGATGACACGATGGAGCAGTACTTC.

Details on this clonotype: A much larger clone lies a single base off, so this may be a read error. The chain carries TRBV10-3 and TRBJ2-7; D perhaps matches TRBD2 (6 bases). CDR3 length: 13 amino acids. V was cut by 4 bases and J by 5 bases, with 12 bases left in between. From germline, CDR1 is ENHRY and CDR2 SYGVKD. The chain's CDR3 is CAISGPGEHEQYF. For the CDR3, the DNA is TGTGCCATCAGTGGGCCGGGGGAGCACGAGCAGTACTTC.

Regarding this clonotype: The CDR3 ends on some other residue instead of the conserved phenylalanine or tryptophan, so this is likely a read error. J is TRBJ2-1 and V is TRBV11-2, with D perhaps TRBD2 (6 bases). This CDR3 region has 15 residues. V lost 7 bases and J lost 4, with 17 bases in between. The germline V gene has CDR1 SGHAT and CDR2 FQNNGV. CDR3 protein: CASNLNSGGYNEQFL. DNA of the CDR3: TGTGCCAGCAATTTAAATAGTGGGGGGTACAATGAGCAGTTCTTA.

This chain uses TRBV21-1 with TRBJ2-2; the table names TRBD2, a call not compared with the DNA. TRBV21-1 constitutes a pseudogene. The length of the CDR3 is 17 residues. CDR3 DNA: TGTGCCAGCAACAAGATAGAAGCGGGAGATGGCACCGGGGAGCTGTTTTTT. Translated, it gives CASNKIEAGDGTGELFF.

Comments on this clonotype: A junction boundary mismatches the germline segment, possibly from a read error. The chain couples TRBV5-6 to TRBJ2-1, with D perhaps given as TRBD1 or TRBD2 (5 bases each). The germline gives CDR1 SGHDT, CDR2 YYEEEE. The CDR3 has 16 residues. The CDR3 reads CASILDGATSYNEQFF. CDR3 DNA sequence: TGTGCCAGCATCTTGGACGGGGCGACTTCCTACAATGAGCAATTCTTC.

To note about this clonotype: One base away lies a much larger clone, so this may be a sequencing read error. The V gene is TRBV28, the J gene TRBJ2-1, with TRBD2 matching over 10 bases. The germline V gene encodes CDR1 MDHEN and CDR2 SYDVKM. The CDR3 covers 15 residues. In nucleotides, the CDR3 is TGTTCCAGCAGTTCGGGCTCTAGCGGGAGCTATGAGCAGTTCTTC. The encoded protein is CSSSSGSSGSYEQFF.

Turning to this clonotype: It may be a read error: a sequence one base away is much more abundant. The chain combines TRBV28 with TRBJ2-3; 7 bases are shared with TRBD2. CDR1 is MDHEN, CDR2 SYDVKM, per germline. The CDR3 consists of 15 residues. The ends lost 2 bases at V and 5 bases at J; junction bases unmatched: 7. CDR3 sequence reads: CASSLAGEPGDTQYF. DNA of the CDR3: TGTGCCAGCAGTTTAGCGGGAGAGCCCGGAGATACGCAGTATTTT.

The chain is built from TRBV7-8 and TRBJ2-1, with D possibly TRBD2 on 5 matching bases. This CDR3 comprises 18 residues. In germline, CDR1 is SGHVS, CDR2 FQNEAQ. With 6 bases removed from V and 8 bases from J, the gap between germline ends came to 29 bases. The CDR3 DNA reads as TGTGCCAGCAGTCCGCTTGGAGGCTCAGCGGTCTCTTACTATGAGCAGTTCTTC. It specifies CASSPLGGSAVSYYEQFF.

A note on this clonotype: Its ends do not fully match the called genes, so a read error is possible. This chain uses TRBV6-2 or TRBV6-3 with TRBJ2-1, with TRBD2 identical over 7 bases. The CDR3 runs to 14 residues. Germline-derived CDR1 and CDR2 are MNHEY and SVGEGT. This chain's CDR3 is CGSQKRGPYNEQFF. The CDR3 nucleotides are TGTGGCAGCCAAAAGCGGGGCCCGTACAATGAGCAGTTCTTC.

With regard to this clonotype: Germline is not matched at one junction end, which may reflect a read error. This CDR3 reads CASSEDGGLADTQYF. For the CDR3, the DNA is TGTGCCAGCAGCGAAGACGGGGGTTTGGCAGATACCCAGTATTTT. The chain has TRBV11-1 and TRBJ2-3; TRBD2 is a possible D gene (6 bases). Germline lookup yields CDR1 SGHAT and CDR2 FQDESV (reference sequence). This CDR3 is 15 amino acids long.

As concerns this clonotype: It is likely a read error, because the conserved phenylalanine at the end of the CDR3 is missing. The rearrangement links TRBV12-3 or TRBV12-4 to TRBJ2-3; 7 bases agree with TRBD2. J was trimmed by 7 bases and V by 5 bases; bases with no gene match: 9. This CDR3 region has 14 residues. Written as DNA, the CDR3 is TGTGCCAGCAGTCCCGGGACTATGCCAAATACGCAGTATTCT. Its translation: CASSPGTMPNTQYS.

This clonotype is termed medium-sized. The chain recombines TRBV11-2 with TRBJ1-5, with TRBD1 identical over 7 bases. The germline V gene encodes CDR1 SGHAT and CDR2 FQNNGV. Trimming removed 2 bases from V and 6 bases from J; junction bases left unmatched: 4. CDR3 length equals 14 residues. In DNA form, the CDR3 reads TGTGCCAGCAGCTTAAGGGGGCTCGGTCAGCCCCAGCATTTT. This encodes CASSLRGLGQPQHF. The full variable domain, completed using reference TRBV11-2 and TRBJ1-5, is EAGVAQSPRYKIIEKRQSVAFWCNPISGHATLYWYQQILGQGPKLLIQFQNNGVVDDSQLPKDRFSAERLKGVDSTLKIQPAKLEDSAVYLCASSLRGLGQPQHFGDGTRLSIL.

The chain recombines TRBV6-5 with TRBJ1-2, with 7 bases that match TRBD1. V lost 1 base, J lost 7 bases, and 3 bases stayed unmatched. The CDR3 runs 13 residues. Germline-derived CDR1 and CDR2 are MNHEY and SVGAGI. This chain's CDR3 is CASSYFQGGGYTF. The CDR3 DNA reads TGTGCCAGCAGTTACTTCCAGGGGGGTGGCTACACCTTC.

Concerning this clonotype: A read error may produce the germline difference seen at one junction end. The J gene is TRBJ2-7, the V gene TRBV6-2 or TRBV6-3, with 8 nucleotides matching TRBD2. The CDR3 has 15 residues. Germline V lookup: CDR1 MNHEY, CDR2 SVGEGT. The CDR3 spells CAGSTPTSGGYEQYF. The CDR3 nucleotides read TGTGCCGGCAGCACTCCTACTAGCGGAGGATACGAGCAGTACTTC.

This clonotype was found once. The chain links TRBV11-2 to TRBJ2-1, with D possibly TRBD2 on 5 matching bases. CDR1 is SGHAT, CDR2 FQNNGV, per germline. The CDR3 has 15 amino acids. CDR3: CSSSLVAGVVNEQFF. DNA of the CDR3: TGTTCTAGCAGCTTAGTTGCAGGAGTTGTCAATGAGCAGTTCTTC.

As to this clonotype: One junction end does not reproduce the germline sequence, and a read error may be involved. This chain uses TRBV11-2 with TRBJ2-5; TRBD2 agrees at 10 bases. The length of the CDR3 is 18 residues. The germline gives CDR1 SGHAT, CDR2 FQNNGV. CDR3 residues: CASSLDQWSSGRGETQYF. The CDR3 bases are TGTGCCAGCAGCTTGGATCAGTGGTCTAGCGGGAGAGGAGAGACCCAATACTTC.